These 32 T cell receptor beta chains originate from one sample sequenced in a study of T cells in Graves' hyperthyroidism and ophthalmopathy. From RNA transcripts, TCR beta CDR3 regions were amplified. The study used the HTBI primer set for a first-round RT-PCR of the TCR CDR3. TCRdb recomputed calls from the multiplex PCR reads with MiXCR, one row per CDR3 protein. The profile shows some 340,000 distinct CDR3 sequences, roughly an eighth of them singletons. Specimen: blood. These TCRs come from a woman aged 40 to 55 with Graves' ophthalmopathy.

The V gene is TRBV12-3 or TRBV12-4, the J gene TRBJ1-4; D possibly corresponds to TRBD1 (5 bases). Trimming left V 3 bases short and J 4 bases short, with 12 bases between. The CDR3 is made up of 15 amino acids. As DNA, the CDR3 is TGTGCCAGCAGTTTTGTTTTAGGGGATAATGAAAAACTGTTTTTT. Encoded protein: CASSFVLGDNEKLFF.

Details on this clonotype: A much larger clone sits a single nucleotide away, making a read error possible. This chain uses TRBV6-1 with TRBJ2-4, with TRBD1 matching 7 bases. This CDR3 comprises 19 residues. V lost 1 base to trimming and J lost 0 bases; unmatched junction nucleotides: 12. Germline V lookup: CDR1 MNHNS, CDR2 SASEGT. The CDR3 DNA is TGTGCCAGCAGTGAAGAATCAGTCCGGGACAGCTTAGCCAAAAACATTCAGTACTTC. It specifies CASSEESVRDSLAKNIQYF.

In its sample, this clonotype was seen many times. CDR3 DNA: TGTGCCAGCAGCTTATCCGCAGGGAGCTCCTACAATGAGCAGTTCTTC. This encodes CASSLSAGSSYNEQFF. The rearrangement uses TRBV11-2 and TRBJ2-1; D may correspond to TRBD1 or TRBD2 (5 bases each). V dropped 2 bases and J dropped 0 bases, with 11 bases sitting between them. Germline V gene sequence: CDR1 SGHAT, CDR2 FQNNGV. The CDR3 covers 16 residues.

The sample holds a few counts of this clonotype. V and J are TRBV11-3 and TRBJ2-1; no clear D. V gave up 2 bases and J gave up 8 bases, with 7 bases separating them. This CDR3 comprises 12 residues. The germline gives CDR1 SGHNT, CDR2 YENEEA. CDR3 protein: CASSLTSDEQFF. The CDR3 coding sequence is TGTGCCAGCAGCTTAACGAGCGATGAGCAGTTCTTC.

The sample holds many counts of this clonotype. The rearrangement links TRBV28 to TRBJ2-5; 7 nucleotides line up with TRBD1. The length of the CDR3 is 15 residues. V was pared by 1 base and J by 4 bases, with 6 bases of the junction left unmatched. Germline CDR1 and CDR2: MDHEN and SYDVKM. The chain's CDR3 is CASSLSTGSGETQYF. CDR3 DNA: TGTGCCAGCAGTTTATCGACAGGGTCGGGAGAGACCCAGTACTTC.

The V gene is TRBV27, the J gene TRBJ2-2; 9 nucleotides line up with TRBD2. The CDR3 contains 17 residues. CDR1 and CDR2 from the germline V gene are MNHEY and SMNVEV (reference sequence). Unmatched junction bases numbered 10, after V lost 4 bases and J lost 4 bases. The CDR3 reads CASSSPGLAGFTGELFF. CDR3 nucleotides: TGTGCCAGCAGTTCGCCGGGGCTAGCGGGGTTCACCGGGGAGCTGTTTTTT.

This clonotype was detected ten times or more. This chain joins TRBV27 and TRBJ2-1; 14 bases align to TRBD2. Trimming took 6 bases from V and 3 from J; bases not matched to a gene: 1. The CDR3 length is 15 residues. Germline CDR1 reads MNHEY; CDR2 reads SMNVEV (reference sequence). The DNA of the CDR3 is TGTGCCAGCAGCGGACTAGCGGGAGGCTACAATGAGCAGTTCTTC. Its translation: CASSGLAGGYNEQFF.

This clonotype was seen ten or more times. This chain connects TRBV7-9 to TRBJ2-7, with D hard to call. This CDR3 spans 15 amino acids. The germline CDR1 and CDR2 sequences are SEHNR and FQNEAQ (reference sequence). V was clipped by 1 base and J by 0 bases, with 10 bases between them. The CDR3 nucleotides read TGTGCCAGCAGCTTAGACCCAGGAAGCTCCTACGAGCAGTACTTC. Translating gives CASSLDPGSSYEQYF. Supplemented by reference TRBV7-9 and TRBJ2-7, the full variable domain reads DTGVSQNPRHKITKRGQNVTFRCDPISEHNRLYWYRQTLGQGPEFLTYFQNEAQLEKSRLLSDRFSAERPKGSFSTLEIQRTEQGDSAMYLCASSLDPGSSYEQYFGPGTRLTVT.

V usage is TRBV20-1 and J usage is TRBJ1-5, with 12 nucleotides matching TRBD1. The trim removed 5 bases at V and 4 bases at J, leaving 15 bases unmatched. CDR3 length: 18 amino acids. The germline V gene encodes CDR1 DFQATT and CDR2 SNEGSKA (reference sequence). Here the CDR3 reads CSAFAPGQGAGRNQPQHF. The DNA for the CDR3 is TGCAGTGCTTTCGCACCGGGACAGGGGGCCGGAAGAAATCAGCCCCAGCATTTT.

This clonotype was seen a few times. The V and J genes are TRBV20-1 and TRBJ1-2, with 7 bases lining up with TRBD1. Germline trimming cut 1 base from V and 2 bases from J; bases unmatched to any gene: 4. Germline loops: CDR1 DFQATT, CDR2 SNEGSKA (reference sequence). CDR3 size: 14 residues. In DNA, the CDR3 is TGCAGTGCTAGAGCGGGACAGCTGAACTATGGCTACACCTTC. Translating it yields CSARAGQLNYGYTF.

The chain recombines TRBV5-1 with TRBJ2-1, with 13 bases that match TRBD2. The V gene's germline CDR1 is SGHRS and CDR2 YFSETQ. With V trimmed by 5 bases and J by 5 bases, 4 bases remained unmatched. The CDR3 has 15 residues. CDR3 in amino acids: CASRRTSGGDNEQFF. The CDR3 DNA follows: TGCGCCAGCAGGCGGACTAGCGGGGGCGACAATGAGCAGTTCTTC.

This clonotype was seen ten or more times. In DNA, the CDR3 is TGTGCCAGCAGCTTAGGGGGCACCGGGGAGCTGTTTTTT. This codes for CASSLGGTGELFF. The genes are TRBV11-2 and TRBJ2-2; D ambiguous. Germline V gene data show CDR1 as SGHAT and CDR2 as FQNNGV. V lost 1 base to trimming and J lost 4 bases, with 4 bases between them. The CDR3 is 13 amino acids.

The chain carries TRBV20-1 and TRBJ2-4; 9 bases are a match to TRBD2. Germline lookup yields CDR1 DFQATT and CDR2 SNEGSKA (reference sequence). The CDR3 has 14 amino acids. Trimming removed 3 bases from V and 5 bases from J; junction bases left unmatched: 5. The CDR3 DNA reads TGCAGTGCTAGGAGACTAGCGGCAGAAAACATTCAGTACTTC. This encodes CSARRLAAENIQYF.

This clonotype was seen repeatedly, ten times or more. J is TRBJ1-5 and V is TRBV24-1; 8 bases align to TRBD1. Looked up from germline, CDR1 is KGHDR and CDR2 is SFDVKD. Unmatched junction bases numbered 3, after V lost 3 bases and J lost 3 bases. The CDR3 covers 15 residues. The CDR3 sequence is CATSDRTGLNQPQHF. CDR3 bases: TGTGCCACCAGTGATCGGACAGGGCTCAATCAGCCCCAGCATTTT.

There are many counts of this clonotype. V is TRBV9 and J is TRBJ1-2; D not resolved. Germline assignment: CDR1 SGDLS and CDR2 YYNGEE. The V gene lost 0 bases and the J gene lost 4 bases, with 7 bases spanning the gap. This CDR3 is built from 13 residues. The CDR3 sequence: CASSVEGGYGYTF. CDR3 DNA: TGTGCCAGCAGCGTAGAAGGTGGCTATGGCTACACCTTC.

This clonotype was seen at least ten times. The V gene is TRBV9, the J gene TRBJ2-3, with 11 positions matching TRBD2. V shed 3 bases and J 2 bases; nucleotides not matched to a gene: 5. This CDR3 contains 16 residues. CDR1 is SGDLS, CDR2 YYNGEE, per germline. The CDR3 DNA follows: TGTGCCAGCAGCGGAGGGACTAGCGGAAACACAGATACGCAGTATTTT. Translating it yields CASSGGTSGNTDTQYF.

In its sample, this clonotype was seen many times. The chain recombines TRBV5-5 with TRBJ2-1; D uncertain. Germline CDR1 reads SGHKS; CDR2 reads YYEKEE (reference sequence). Between the trimmed V and J ends, which lost 0 bases and 2 bases, there was a span of 6 bases. The CDR3 extends over 14 amino acids. The CDR3 coding sequence is TGTGCCAGCAGCTTGGCGGAGACCTACAATGAGCAGTTCTTC. Protein product: CASSLAETYNEQFF. Full variable domain (outside the CDR3, taken from reference TRBV5-5 and TRBJ2-1): DAGVTQSPTHLIKTRGQQVTLRCSPISGHKSVSWYQQVLGQGPQFIFQYYEKEERGRGNFPDRFSARQFPNYSSELNVNALLLGDSALYLCASSLAETYNEQFFGPGTRLTVL.

V is TRBV15 and J is TRBJ1-1, with 7 nucleotides matching TRBD1. The CDR3 has 15 amino acids. Germline V gives CDR1 LNHNV, CDR2 YYDKDF (reference sequence). V lost 4 bases and J lost 5; bases outside the gene matches: 10. Written as DNA, the CDR3 is TGTGCCACCAGCATTTACAGGGGAAGGGGAACTGAAGCTTTCTTT. This encodes CATSIYRGRGTEAFF.

This clonotype came up many times. The chain links TRBV12-3 or TRBV12-4 to TRBJ2-5, with TRBD1 matching 7 bases. The V gene end was trimmed by 5 bases and the J gene end by 1 base; junction bases not matched to a gene: 10. The CDR3 contains 16 residues. For the CDR3, the DNA is TGTGCCAGCAGTCTGAACAGGGGCGGATTCCAAGAGACCCAGTACTTC. Translated, it gives CASSLNRGGFQETQYF.

On this clonotype: A much larger clone sits a single nucleotide away, making a read error possible. The CDR3 here is CASRCGEVWNEQFF. The CDR3 nucleotides are TGTGCCAGCAGATGCGGGGAGGTGTGGAATGAGCAGTTCTTC. The chain uses TRBV6-2 or TRBV6-3 and TRBJ2-1; possibly TRBD2 for D (6 bases). Trimming cost V 6 bases and J 7 bases, with 16 bases left between them. This CDR3 region has 14 residues. Germline CDR1 reads MNHEY; CDR2 reads SVGEGT.

This clonotype has at least ten counts. Here the CDR3 DNA reads TGTGCCAGCAGTCGGGGAGCAGGGGGCTTTGGTGGCTACACCTTC. The encoded protein is CASSRGAGGFGGYTF. V usage is TRBV12-3 or TRBV12-4 and J usage is TRBJ1-2; 8 bases line up with TRBD1. V lost 5 bases and J lost 7; bases outside the gene matches: 12. The CDR3 consists of 15 residues.

The chain recombines TRBV19 with TRBJ2-1; D is perhaps TRBD2 (6 bases). The CDR3 is made up of 14 amino acids. Germline V CDR1 and CDR2: LNHDA, SQIVND (reference sequence). With 7 bases removed from V and 9 bases from J, the gap between germline ends came to 19 bases. Here the CDR3 DNA reads TGTGCCAGTACCGGACTACAACCCATGGGTGAGCAGTTCTTC. This translates into CASTGLQPMGEQFF. The full variable domain, completed using reference TRBV19 and TRBJ2-1, is DGGITQSPKYLFRKEGQNVTLSCEQNLNHDAMYWYRQDPGQGLRLIYYSQIVNDFQKGDIAEGYSVSREKKESFPLTVTSAQKNPTAFYLCASTGLQPMGEQFFGPGTRLTVL.

This clonotype was found many times. V is TRBV6-1 and J is TRBJ1-1; D not resolved. This CDR3 has 17 amino acids. Germline lookup yields CDR1 MNHNS and CDR2 SASEGT. V was clipped by 3 bases and J by 0 bases, with 17 bases between them. The CDR3 here is CASSEILGARMNTEAFF. The CDR3 DNA reads TGTGCCAGCAGTGAGATTCTCGGAGCCAGAATGAACACTGAAGCTTTCTTT.

This clonotype was observed at least ten times. The chain uses TRBV20-1 and TRBJ2-5, with TRBD2 matching 12 bases. CDR1 is DFQATT and CDR2 is SNEGSKA in the germline V gene (reference sequence). The CDR3 totals 19 residues. Losses at the gene ends were 4 bases for V and 2 bases for J; bases not matched to a gene: 17. The CDR3 loop reads CSANSPTLTSGGQQETQYF. CDR3 bases: TGCAGTGCTAATAGTCCCACCCTAACTAGCGGGGGGCAGCAAGAGACCCAGTACTTC.

This clonotype was detected many times. The CDR3 region has the DNA TGTGCCACCAGCAGACACCTAGCGGGAGGGACCGAGCAGTACTTC. Amino acids: CATSRHLAGGTEQYF. This chain links TRBV15 with TRBJ2-7; 12 bases agree with TRBD2. The junction had 5 bases not matched to a gene; V was cut back by 2 bases and J by 6 bases. The CDR3 contains 15 residues. Germline assignment: CDR1 LNHNV and CDR2 YYDKDF (reference sequence).

This clonotype has at least ten counts. This chain joins TRBV6-1 and TRBJ1-6, with TRBD1 as a possible D gene (5 bases). The CDR3 loop spans 15 amino acids. Germline lookup yields CDR1 MNHNS and CDR2 SASEGT. Trimming removed 3 bases from V and 9 bases from J, with 15 bases in between. The CDR3 region is CASSELAQGGSPLHF. The CDR3 coding sequence is TGTGCCAGCAGTGAGCTCGCCCAGGGAGGTTCACCCCTCCACTTT.

This clonotype was detected only a few times. This chain links TRBV5-1 with TRBJ2-1; the D gene could be TRBD1 or TRBD2 (6 bases each). V lost 1 base, J lost 9 bases, and 11 bases lay in between. Germline-derived CDR1 and CDR2 are SGHRS and YFSETQ. The CDR3 extends over 13 amino acids. CDR3 amino acids: CASSLLGGREQFF. For the CDR3, the DNA is TGCGCCAGCAGCTTGCTCGGGGGCCGTGAGCAGTTCTTC.

This clonotype has at least ten counts. This sequence joins TRBV7-8 and TRBJ2-1; 8 bases line up with TRBD1. CDR1 and CDR2 from the germline V gene are SGHVS and FQNEAQ. V was pared by 5 bases and J by 6 bases, with 12 bases of the junction left unmatched. CDR3 length: 16 amino acids. The DNA of the CDR3 is TGTGCCAGCAGCGCAGGAACAGGGGGTTTGGGCAATGAGCAGTTCTTC. It encodes CASSAGTGGLGNEQFF.

This clonotype was seen ten or more times. The rearrangement joins TRBV11-3 to TRBJ2-1; 11 nucleotides agree with TRBD2. The V gene's germline CDR1 is SGHNT and CDR2 YENEEA. The CDR3 length is 16 residues. The ends lost 5 bases at V and 7 bases at J; junction bases unmatched: 10. CDR3 DNA sequence: TGTGCCAGCAGCAACACCGGGACTAGCGGACCTAATGAGCAGTTCTTC. Protein sequence: CASSNTGTSGPNEQFF.

This clonotype was seen ten or more times. The chain has TRBV2 and TRBJ1-5; D might be TRBD1 (5 bases). Germline V gene sequence: CDR1 SNHLY, CDR2 FYNNEI. V lost 1 base, J lost 0 bases, and 16 bases lay in between. The CDR3 loop spans 18 amino acids. The CDR3 region has the DNA TGTGCCAGCAGTGAAGGGACACAAATGATTAATAGCAATCAGCCCCAGCATTTT. It is translated as CASSEGTQMINSNQPQHF.

The sample holds a few counts of this clonotype. The gene calls are TRBV28 and TRBJ1-5; tentative D call: TRBD1 (6 bases). The germline CDR1 and CDR2 sequences are MDHEN and SYDVKM. Deletions cut 2 bases from V and 7 bases from J, with 9 bases between. CDR3 length: 13 residues. The CDR3 loop is CASSLRQVQPQHF. CDR3 DNA: TGTGCCAGCAGTTTAAGACAGGTACAGCCCCAGCATTTT.

This clonotype was seen a few times. The gene calls are TRBV12-3 or TRBV12-4 and TRBJ1-1; TRBD1 agrees at 7 bases. This CDR3 contains 14 residues. Trimming removed 4 bases from V and 4 bases from J; junction bases left unmatched: 6. The DNA of the CDR3 is TGTGCCAGCAGTTATTTCCAGGGGGGCACTGAAGCTTTCTTT. Protein product: CASSYFQGGTEAFF.